This TCR beta chain was sequenced for a study of post-analysis software for immune sequencing data. The study's findings and limits: Controls had lower frequencies than patients of about 5 TRBV segments, which included TRBV5-6, TRBV5-1 and TRBV20-1. Multiple sclerosis was associated with a significant reduction in normalized Chao1 diversity relative to controls. Samples prepared in the same batch strongly co-clustered by F measure.

Germline V CDR1 and CDR2: SGHRS, YFSETQ. The V gene lost 5 bases and the J gene lost 1 base, with 9 bases spanning the gap. The CDR3 has 13 residues. Each TCR beta cDNA library carried unique molecular identifiers. Input amounts of about 0.95 to 11 million T cells were used. These gave around 500,000 cDNA molecules, so each molecule approximated one T cell. TCRdb processed the PCR reads anew with MiXCR; each CDR3 protein has one entry. The repertoire holds roughly 670,000 distinct CDR3 sequences, with 55% to 60% as singletons. Worth noting for this clonotype: The antigen is undetermined.

The sequencing input was blood. This chain connects TRBV5-1 to TRBJ2-5, with D perhaps TRBD2 (5 bases). The source of this sequence is a girl aged 2 to 10 with multiple sclerosis. The CDR3 loop is CASRFGGQETQYF. CDR3 nucleotides: TGCGCCAGCAGGTTCGGAGGCCAAGAGACCCAGTACTTC.